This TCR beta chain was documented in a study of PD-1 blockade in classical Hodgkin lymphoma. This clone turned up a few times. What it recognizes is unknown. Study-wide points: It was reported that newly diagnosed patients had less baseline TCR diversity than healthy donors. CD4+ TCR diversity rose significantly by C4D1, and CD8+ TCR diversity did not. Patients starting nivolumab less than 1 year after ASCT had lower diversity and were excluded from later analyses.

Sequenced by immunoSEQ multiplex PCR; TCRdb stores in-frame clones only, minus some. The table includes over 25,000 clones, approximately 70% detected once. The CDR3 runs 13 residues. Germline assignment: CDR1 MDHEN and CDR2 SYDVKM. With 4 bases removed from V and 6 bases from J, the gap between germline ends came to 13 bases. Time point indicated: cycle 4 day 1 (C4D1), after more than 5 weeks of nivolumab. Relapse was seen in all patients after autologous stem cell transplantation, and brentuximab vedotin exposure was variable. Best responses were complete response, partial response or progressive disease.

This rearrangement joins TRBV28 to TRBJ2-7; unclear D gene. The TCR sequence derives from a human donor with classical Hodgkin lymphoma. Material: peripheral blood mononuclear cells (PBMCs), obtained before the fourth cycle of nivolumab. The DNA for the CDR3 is TGTGCCAGCAGTTCCTCGACATGGGGCGAGCAGTACTTC. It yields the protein CASSSSTWGEQYF.